Each of the 25 T cell receptor beta chains below was sequenced from the same sample in a study of T cell responses to AZD1222 COVID-19 vaccine. This table comes from immunoSEQ multiplex PCR, and its TCRdb copy is limited to in-frame clones, with some not included. The sample carries about 150,000 clones, about nine tenths recorded once. The sample was peripheral blood, taken on day 0 of AZD1222 vaccination. Receptors originate from an adult in good health.

Notes on this clone: Other DNA sequences of this sample code for an identical CDR3. CDR3 residues: CASSLEGSGNTIYF. The CDR3 DNA follows: TGCGCCAGCAGCTTGGAGGGCTCTGGAAACACCATATATTTT. The chain employs TRBV5-1 and TRBJ1-3; no clear D gene. V dropped 0 bases and J dropped 0 bases, with 4 bases sitting between them. This CDR3 region has 14 residues. Germline loops: CDR1 SGHRS, CDR2 YFSETQ.

The chain joins TRBV11-2 to TRBJ1-2, with a tentative D call TRBD1 (5 bases). Trimming took off 5 bases at V and 4 bases at J, with 17 bases between the two ends. This CDR3 has 15 amino acids. Germline lookup yields CDR1 SGHAT and CDR2 FQNNGV. The CDR3: CASSPYRQSLYGYTF. Here the CDR3 DNA reads TGTGCCAGCAGCCCCTATAGACAGTCCCTCTATGGCTACACCTTC.

On this clone itself: The identical CDR3 is also encoded by other nucleotide sequences in the sample. The rearrangement links TRBV5-1 to TRBJ2-6, with unresolved D. Germline-derived CDR1 and CDR2 are SGHRS and YFSETQ. V lost 0 bases to trimming and J lost 2 bases, with 3 bases between them. The CDR3 runs 14 residues. CDR3 in amino acids: CASSLGAGANVLTF. The CDR3 nucleotides are TGCGCCAGCAGCTTGGGGGCTGGGGCCAACGTCCTGACTTTC.

DNA for the CDR3: TGCGCCAGCAGCGCGCGGGACAGAAGTGAAAAACTGTTTTTT. It yields the protein CASSARDRSEKLFF. V gene TRBV4-1 combines with J gene TRBJ1-4, with 7 bases lining up with TRBD1. With V trimmed by 5 bases and J by 7 bases, 7 bases remained unmatched. This CDR3 comprises 14 residues. Per the germline V gene, CDR1 is MGHRA and CDR2 is YSYEKL.

This chain connects TRBV5-4 to TRBJ1-3; no firm D call. The V end lost 1 base, the J end lost 0 bases, and 11 bases lay between the germline ends. CDR3 length equals 16 residues. The germline CDR1 and CDR2 sequences are SGHNT and YYREEE (reference sequence). The CDR3 reads CASSLSPGSSGNTIYF. CDR3 DNA sequence: TGTGCCAGCAGCTTGTCACCGGGGAGCTCTGGAAACACCATATATTTT.

The chain has TRBV7-9 and TRBJ1-4; D perhaps matches TRBD1 (5 bases). Germline values: CDR1 SEHNR, CDR2 FQNEAQ (reference sequence). V was pared by 4 bases and J by 13 bases, with 22 bases between. The CDR3 consists of 15 residues. The CDR3 sequence is CASSYGRGYPQGLFF. Here the CDR3 DNA reads TGTGCCAGCAGCTACGGGAGGGGCTACCCCCAAGGACTGTTTTTT. The full variable domain, rest sourced from reference TRBV7-9 and TRBJ1-4, is DTGVSQNPRHKITKRGQNVTFRCDPISEHNRLYWYRQTLGQGPEFLTYFQNEAQLEKSRLLSDRFSAERPKGSFSTLEIQRTEQGDSAMYLCASSYGRGYPQGLFFGSGTQLSVL.

The V and J genes are TRBV5-5 and TRBJ1-1; the D is unclear. Between the trimmed V and J ends, which lost 4 bases and 4 bases, there was a span of 8 bases. CDR1 and CDR2 from the germline V gene are SGHKS and YYEKEE (reference sequence). The CDR3 length is 12 residues. CDR3 loop: CASSLWSTEAFF. Written as DNA, the CDR3 is TGTGCCAGCAGCCTCTGGAGCACTGAAGCTTTCTTT.

This chain links TRBV13 with TRBJ2-7, with no clear D. Looked up from germline, CDR1 is PRHDT and CDR2 is FYEKMQ (reference sequence). There are 14 residues in the CDR3. Trimming shortened V by 7 bases and J by 1 base, and 14 bases separated the two germline ends. CDR3 sequence reads: CASTLGRPSYEQYF. Written as DNA, the CDR3 is TGTGCCAGCACCCTAGGTCGTCCTTCCTACGAGCAGTACTTC.

J is TRBJ2-7 and V is TRBV5-4, with D possibly being TRBD2 (5 bases). V was shortened by 0 bases and J by 5 bases, with 15 bases between the two germline ends. Germline V gives CDR1 SGHNT, CDR2 YYREEE (reference sequence). The CDR3 runs 15 residues. This CDR3 is CASSLAAGNYHEQYF. CDR3 DNA: TGTGCCAGCAGCTTGGCTGCCGGGAATTACCACGAGCAGTACTTC.

In its sample, this clone was seen once. The V gene is TRBV4-1, the J gene TRBJ2-2; 9 bases agree with TRBD2. With 4 bases clipped from V and 7 bases from J, the junction kept 13 bases outside the gene matches. Germline V CDR1 and CDR2: MGHRA, YSYEKL. The CDR3 covers 17 residues. The CDR3 sequence: CASSRYGGGGAIGELFF. The CDR3 bases are TGCGCCAGCAGCCGATATGGTGGCGGGGGGGCCATCGGGGAGCTGTTTTTT.

The J gene is TRBJ1-6, the V gene TRBV7-2; 8 bases map to TRBD1. Germline V lookup: CDR1 SGHTA, CDR2 FQGNSA. The V gene end was trimmed by 1 base and the J gene end by 8 bases; junction bases not matched to a gene: 7. The CDR3 extends over 16 amino acids. The CDR3 is CASSLDGTGSYSPLHF. The CDR3, as DNA: TGTGCCAGCAGCTTAGATGGGACAGGCTCTTATTCACCCCTCCACTTT.

The chain is built from TRBV27 and TRBJ1-5, with TRBD1 matching 8 bases. The V segment lost 5 bases and the J segment 2 bases; nucleotides outside the gene matches: 8. The CDR3 extends over 16 amino acids. The germline CDR1 and CDR2 sequences are MNHEY and SMNVEV (reference sequence). The CDR3 sequence: CASSPRTGSGNQPQHF. The CDR3 bases are TGTGCCAGCAGTCCAAGGACAGGGTCGGGCAATCAGCCCCAGCATTTT.

The CDR3: CASSQRPGPNTGELFF. In DNA, the CDR3 is TGCGCCAGCAGCCAACGTCCAGGGCCGAACACCGGGGAGCTGTTTTTT. J is TRBJ2-2 and V is TRBV4-1, with TRBD1 as a possible D gene (5 bases). V was cut by 2 bases and J by 0 bases, with 10 bases left in between. CDR3 length: 16 amino acids. Germline-derived CDR1 and CDR2 are MGHRA and YSYEKL.

The chain has TRBV29-1 and TRBJ1-2; a weak D match, TRBD1 (5 bases). The CDR3 runs to 13 residues. CDR1 is SQVTM and CDR2 is ANQGSEA in the germline V gene. V was clipped by 6 bases and J by 5 bases, with 16 bases between them. CDR3 residues: CSVSGTVNYGYTF. CDR3 in DNA: TGCAGCGTCTCCGGGACGGTAAATTATGGCTACACCTTC.

V and J are TRBV7-3 and TRBJ2-3, with a weak D call TRBD2 (5 bases). Trimming stripped 3 bases from V and 0 bases from J, with 10 bases between. Germline V gives CDR1 SGHTA, CDR2 FQGTGA. The CDR3 runs to 15 residues. CDR3 in DNA: TGTGCCAGCAGCTTGAGCGGAACTAGCACAGATACGCAGTATTTT. Amino acids: CASSLSGTSTDTQYF.

The V gene is TRBV9, the J gene TRBJ2-1; 7 positions match TRBD1. The junction had 13 bases not matched to a gene; V was cut back by 3 bases and J by 7 bases. The CDR3 has 16 residues. Germline CDR1 and CDR2: SGDLS and YYNGEE. CDR3 residues: CASSDHRGPALNEQFF. In DNA form, the CDR3 reads TGTGCCAGCAGCGATCACAGGGGTCCGGCTTTGAATGAGCAGTTCTTC.

This chain uses TRBV4-1 with TRBJ2-1; TRBD2 agrees at 13 bases. CDR1 and CDR2 from the germline V gene are MGHRA and YSYEKL. This CDR3 region has 17 residues. V was clipped by 0 bases and J by 4 bases; unmatched bases: 3. The CDR3 sequence: CASSQELAGGVYNEQFF. CDR3 nucleotides: TGCGCCAGCAGCCAAGAACTAGCGGGAGGGGTTTACAATGAGCAGTTCTTC.

V usage is TRBV4-1 and J usage is TRBJ2-7; 7 positions agree with TRBD2. Germline CDR1 MGHRA, CDR2 YSYEKL. There are 16 residues in the CDR3. With 2 bases clipped from V and 3 bases from J, the junction kept 10 bases outside the gene matches. Written as DNA, the CDR3 is TGCGCCAGCAGCCAACACAGTGGACTAGAAATCTACGAGCAGTACTTC. Protein sequence: CASSQHSGLEIYEQYF.

This chain uses TRBV27 with TRBJ1-5, with 10 bases that match TRBD1. Trimming took 6 bases from V and 7 from J; bases not matched to a gene: 6. The germline V gene has CDR1 MNHEY and CDR2 SMNVEV (reference sequence). The CDR3 runs 14 residues. This CDR3 is CASRSTGGGQPQHF. The CDR3 nucleotides are TGTGCCAGCAGATCGACAGGGGGCGGGCAGCCCCAGCATTTT.

The rearrangement joins TRBV19 to TRBJ1-5; 8 nucleotides match TRBD1. CDR1 LNHDA and CDR2 SQIVND come from the germline V gene (reference sequence). V was pared by 6 bases and J by 1 base, with 11 bases of the junction left unmatched. The CDR3 extends over 17 amino acids. The CDR3 sequence: CASSSEGRGRSNQPQHF. In nucleotides, the CDR3 is TGTGCCAGTAGCAGCGAGGGCAGGGGGCGAAGCAATCAGCCCCAGCATTTT.

The gene calls are TRBV12-5 and TRBJ2-7, with D perhaps matching TRBD1 or TRBD2 (5 bases each). From germline, CDR1 is LGHNT and CDR2 FRNRAP. The CDR3 extends over 15 amino acids. Trimming removed 2 bases from V and 5 bases from J, with 16 bases in between. In DNA, the CDR3 is TGTGCTAGTGGTTTGCCAATGGGCAGGGACGACGAGCAGTACTTC. It yields the protein CASGLPMGRDDEQYF.

V usage is TRBV6-2 or TRBV6-3 and J usage is TRBJ1-6; 7 bases match TRBD1. Germline lookup yields CDR1 MNHEY and CDR2 SVGEGT. The length of the CDR3 is 14 residues. V shed 6 bases and J 9 bases; nucleotides not matched to a gene: 8. Here the CDR3 reads CASSLQGSRSPLHF. The DNA of the CDR3 is TGTGCCAGCAGCCTACAGGGGTCCCGTTCACCCCTCCACTTT.

The chain recombines TRBV30 with TRBJ1-5; maybe TRBD1 (6 bases). The V gene's germline CDR1 is GTSNPN and CDR2 SVGIG (reference sequence). V gave up 2 bases and J gave up 9 bases, with 11 bases separating them. This CDR3 has 12 amino acids. The CDR3 loop reads CAWSRQAGPQHF. As DNA, the CDR3 is TGTGCCTGGAGTCGACAGGCGGGGCCCCAGCATTTT.

This clone was seen a single time. V usage is TRBV5-1 and J usage is TRBJ1-1; 11 positions agree with TRBD1. CDR1 is SGHRS, CDR2 YFSETQ, per germline. Trimming took 5 bases from V and 11 from J; bases not matched to a gene: 14. The CDR3 consists of 15 residues. The CDR3 loop is CASREGDRGILEAFF. CDR3 nucleotide sequence: TGCGCCAGCAGGGAAGGGGACAGGGGGATTCTGGAGGCTTTCTTT. The whole variable domain, filled in from reference TRBV5-1 and TRBJ1-1, reads KAGVTQTPRYLIKTRGQQVTLSCSPISGHRSVSWYQQTPGQGLQFLFEYFSETQRNKGNFPGRFSGRQFSNSRSEMNVSTLELGDSALYLCASREGDRGILEAFFGQGTRLTVV.

This chain connects TRBV5-1 to TRBJ2-1, with 8 bases that match TRBD2. The CDR3 is 16 amino acids. Germline CDR1 SGHRS, CDR2 YFSETQ. The ends lost 0 bases at V and 9 bases at J; junction bases unmatched: 11. The CDR3 is CASSLGPTSGYSEQFF. The CDR3 DNA sequence: TGCGCCAGCAGCTTGGGACCCACTAGCGGCTATAGTGAGCAGTTCTTC.